The clone carrying this T cell receptor (beta chain) was seen many times. The antigen is unknown. The CDR3 runs 11 residues. Trimming shortened V by 7 bases and J by 8 bases, and 9 bases separated the two germline ends. These data originate in a study of T cells after yellow fever vaccination. Study information: It was SMART-Seq v4 Ultra Low Input that prepared the fractions with low cell numbers. Study results and caveats: Reappearance after the booster was observed for most primary-vaccination clones (roughly 97% CD4, roughly 90% CD8). Weaker overall was a secondary response that nonetheless peaked faster, on day 5 versus 15.

It was through 5'RACE template switching that TCR cDNA was made, with a universal primer site and UMIs added. TCRdb reanalysed the 5' RACE reads using MiXCR and keeps one entry per CDR3 protein. This table has fewer than 400,000 distinct CDR3 sequences, roughly 6.2% appearing once. The TCR sequence derives from a man aged 30-40 years who received the YFV17D yellow fever vaccine. The sample consisted of PBMCs, taken 5 days after the yellow fever booster vaccination. The chain uses TRBV12-3 or TRBV12-4 and TRBJ2-1; D is unclear. CDR3 residues: CASILSDEQFF. The CDR3 nucleotides read TGTGCCAGCATCCTATCGGATGAGCAGTTCTTC.